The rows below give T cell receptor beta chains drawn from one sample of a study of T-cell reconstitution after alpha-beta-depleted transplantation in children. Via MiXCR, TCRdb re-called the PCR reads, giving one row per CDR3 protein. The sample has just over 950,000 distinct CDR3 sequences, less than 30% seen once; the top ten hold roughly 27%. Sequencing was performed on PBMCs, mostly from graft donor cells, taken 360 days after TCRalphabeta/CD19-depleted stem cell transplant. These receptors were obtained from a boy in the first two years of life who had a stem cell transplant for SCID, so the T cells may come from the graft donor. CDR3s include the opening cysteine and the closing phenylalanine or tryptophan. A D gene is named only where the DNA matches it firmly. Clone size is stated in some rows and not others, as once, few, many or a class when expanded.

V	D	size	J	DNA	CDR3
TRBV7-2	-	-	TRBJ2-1	TGTGCCAGCACCTACAGGGTCCCCTACAATGAGCAGTTCTTC	CASTYRVPYNEQFF
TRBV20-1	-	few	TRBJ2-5	TGCAGTGCCCCAGGGACGGAAGAGACCCAGTACTTC	CSAPGTEETQYF
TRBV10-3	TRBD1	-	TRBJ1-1	TGTGCCATCAGTGAGTCGGGGGGGACAGGGAATGAAGCTTTCTTT	CAISESGGTGNEAFF
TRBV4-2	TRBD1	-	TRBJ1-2	TGTGCCAGCAGCCAAGTGGGACAGCTAGCTAACTATGGCTACACCTTC	CASSQVGQLANYGYTF
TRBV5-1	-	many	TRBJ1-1	TGCGCCAGCAGCGCGGGACATAGCCTAGGGTCTGAAGCTTTCTTT	CASSAGHSLGSEAFF
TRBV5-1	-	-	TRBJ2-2	TGCGCCAGCGGAAAAGACGGACTTGCGAACACCGGGGAGCTGTTTTTT	CASGKDGLANTGELFF
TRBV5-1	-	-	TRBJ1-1	TGCGCCAGCAGCTTGGCGGGAGGGAGGGGCACTGAAGCTTTCTTT	CASSLAGGRGTEAFF
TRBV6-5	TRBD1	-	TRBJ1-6	TGTGCCAGCAATTTAGGACAGGGGAATTCACCCCTCCACTTT	CASNLGQGNSPLHF
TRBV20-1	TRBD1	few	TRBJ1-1	TGCAGTGCTAGAACGGGACAGCCTCCCTCTGAAGCTTTCTTT	CSARTGQPPSEAFF
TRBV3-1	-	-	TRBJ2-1	TGTGCCAGCAGACCGCAAGGACTGTCCTACAATGAGCAGTTCTTC	CASRPQGLSYNEQFF
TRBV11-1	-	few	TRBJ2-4	TGTGCCAGCAGCTTAGGCCCGAGGGGCAACATTCAGTACTTC	CASSLGPRGNIQYF
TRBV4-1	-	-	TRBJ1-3	TGCGCCAGCAGCCAAGTGTTTGGGGGAGGTGGAAACACCATATATTTT	CASSQVFGGGGNTIYF
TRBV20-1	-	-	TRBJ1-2	TGCAGTGCTAGACGGCAGGCCGTTGATAACTATGGCTACACCTTC	CSARRQAVDNYGYTF
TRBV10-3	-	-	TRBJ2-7	TGTGCCATCAGACCCCGGGACACCTCCTACGAGCAGTACTTC	CAIRPRDTSYEQYF
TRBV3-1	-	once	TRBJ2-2	TGTGCCAGCAGCCAAGATTCCTTTTCAGGCGTCGGGGAGCTGTTTTTT	CASSQDSFSGVGELFF
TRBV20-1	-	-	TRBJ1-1	TGCAGTGCTACAACTCGCATGAACACTGAAGCTTTCTTT	CSATTRMNTEAFF
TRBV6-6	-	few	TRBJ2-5	TGTGCCAGCAGTTACCGGGAAGAGACCCAGTACTTC	CASSYREETQYF
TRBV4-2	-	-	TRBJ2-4	TGTGCCAGCAGCCAAGGCGACAGGACCAGAACCATTCAGTACTTC	CASSQGDRTRTIQYF
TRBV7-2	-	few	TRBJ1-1	TGTGCCAGCAGCCCGAGCGGGGGCCCATCGAACACTGAAGCTTTCTTT	CASSPSGGPSNTEAFF
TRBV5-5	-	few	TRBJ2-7	TGTGCCAGCGAAACGTGGGGGAGAGGGGAGCAGTACTTC	CASETWGRGEQYF
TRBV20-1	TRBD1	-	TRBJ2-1	TGCAGTGCCCCAAAATTGACAGGGGCATGGGAGCAGTTCTTC	CSAPKLTGAWEQFF
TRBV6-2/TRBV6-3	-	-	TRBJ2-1	TGTGCCAGCAGTTACCCCACGTATGAGCAGTTCTTC	CASSYPTYEQFF
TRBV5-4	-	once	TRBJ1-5	TGTGCCAGCAGCCCTATACCGGGGAGCAATCAGCCCCAGCATTTT	CASSPIPGSNQPQHF
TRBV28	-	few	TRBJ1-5	TGTGCCAGCAGTTCCGCTGAACGGGGGGATCAGCCCCAGCATTTT	CASSSAERGDQPQHF
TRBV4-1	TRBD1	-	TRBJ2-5	TGCGCCAGCAGCCCAGGACAGGCGTTAGGGGAGACCCAGTACTTC	CASSPGQALGETQYF
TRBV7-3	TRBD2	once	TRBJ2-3	TGTGCCAGCAGCTTAACCGCCCTAGCGGGTGCGACGCAGTATTTT	CASSLTALAGATQYF
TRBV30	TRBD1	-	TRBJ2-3	TGTGCCTGGAGTCGACAGGGCCTCCATACGCAGTATTTT	CAWSRQGLHTQYF
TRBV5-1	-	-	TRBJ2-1	TGCGCCAGCAGCACACGCAATGAGCAGTTCTTC	CASSTRNEQFF
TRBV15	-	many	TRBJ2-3	TGTGCCACCAGTGGGGTTAGCACAGATACGCAGTATTTT	CATSGVSTDTQYF
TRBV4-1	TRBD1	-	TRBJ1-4	TGCGCCAGCAGCCCTACAGGGGGCCCTAATGAAAAACTGTTTTTT	CASSPTGGPNEKLFF
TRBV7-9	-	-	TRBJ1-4	TGTGCCAGCAGCCGTGAGGGGAGGCCGGAAAAACTGTTTTTT	CASSREGRPEKLFF
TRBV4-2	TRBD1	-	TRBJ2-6	TGTGCCAGCAGCCAAGATCCCTGGCAGGGGGCATCGTCTGGGGCCAACGTCCTGACTTTC	CASSQDPWQGASSGANVLTF
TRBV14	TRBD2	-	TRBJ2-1	TGTGCCAACAGCCAAGTTGCGGCTAGCGGGTCCTACAATGAGCAGTTCTTC	CANSQVAASGSYNEQFF
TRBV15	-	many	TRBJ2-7	TGTGCCACCAGCAGAGATGGCGGGGTCTACGAGCAGTACTTC	CATSRDGGVYEQYF
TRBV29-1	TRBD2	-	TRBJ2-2	TGCAGCGTTGGCGGGGGGTCCTACACCGGGGAGCTGTTTTTT	CSVGGGSYTGELFF
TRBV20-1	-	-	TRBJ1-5	TGCAGTGCTAGGCAGGTTGATAATCAGCCCCAGCATTTT	CSARQVDNQPQHF
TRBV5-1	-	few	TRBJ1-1	TGCGCCAGCAGCTTGGAACTGATGGTGAACACTGAAGCTTTCTTT	CASSLELMVNTEAFF
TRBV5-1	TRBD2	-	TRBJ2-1	TGCGCCAGCAGCACGGGACTAGCGGGGAACAATGAGCAGTTCTTC	CASSTGLAGNNEQFF
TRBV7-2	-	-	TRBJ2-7	TGTGCCAGCAGCTTAGGGTCCGTGGCCGACGAGCAGTACTTC	CASSLGSVADEQYF
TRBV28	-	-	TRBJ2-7	TGTGCCAGCAGTTTAAGGGCAGGCAAGCAGTACTTC	CASSLRAGKQYF
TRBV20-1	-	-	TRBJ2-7	TGCAGTGCGGGTACCGAGCAGTACTTC	CSAGTEQYF
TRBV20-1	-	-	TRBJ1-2	TGCAGTGCGCCCCCCAGGACGGGTCGGTATGGCTACACCTTC	CSAPPRTGRYGYTF
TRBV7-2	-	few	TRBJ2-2	TGTGCCAGCAGTTACAACTTCGATGGGGAGCTGTTTTTT	CASSYNFDGELFF
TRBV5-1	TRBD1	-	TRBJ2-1	TGCGCCAGCAGCTCGACAGGGGGCCCTCCCTACAATGAGCAGTTCTTC	CASSSTGGPPYNEQFF
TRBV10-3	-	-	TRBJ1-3	TGTGCCATCAGTGTTGATCAAGAGGGGGACACCATATATTTT	CAISVDQEGDTIYF
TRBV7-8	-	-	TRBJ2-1	TGTGCCAGCAGCTTAACGGAAGGTCCGGGGGCAAATGAGCAGTTCTTC	CASSLTEGPGANEQFF
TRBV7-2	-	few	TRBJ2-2	TGTGCCAGCAGCTTAGAGACAGGGAGGACCGGGGAGCTGTTTTTT	CASSLETGRTGELFF
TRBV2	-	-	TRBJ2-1	TGTGCCACCACATACAATGAGCAGTTCTTC	CATTYNEQFF
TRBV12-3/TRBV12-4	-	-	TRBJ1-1	TGTGCCAGCTCCCTGTCTGGGACCACTGAAGCTTTCTTT	CASSLSGTTEAFF
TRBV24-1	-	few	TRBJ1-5	TGTGCCACCAGCGGTTGGGGGCATCAGCCCCAGCATTTT	CATSGWGHQPQHF
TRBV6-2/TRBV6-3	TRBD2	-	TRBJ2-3	TGTGCCAGCAGTTACGCCCCTACTAGCGGGGGGAGCACAGATACGCAGTATTTT	CASSYAPTSGGSTDTQYF
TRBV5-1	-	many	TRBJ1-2	TGCGCCAGCAGCTTGGCAGGGAACTATGGCTACACCTTC	CASSLAGNYGYTF
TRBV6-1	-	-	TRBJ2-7	TGTGCCAGCCGGTGGGGTGTGAAGGGCGAGCAGTACTTC	CASRWGVKGEQYF